Following are 5 T cell receptor beta chains from one sample sequenced in a study of T cells in Graves' hyperthyroidism and ophthalmopathy. Amplified TCR beta CDR3 regions came from RNA transcripts. TCR CDR3 regions were first amplified by RT-PCR with HTBI primers. Using its own MiXCR run on the multiplex PCR reads, TCRdb lists one record per CDR3 protein. The sample includes hundreds of thousands of distinct CDR3 sequences, roughly a sixth seen only once; the top ten take approximately 16%. The source material was blood. The source of these receptors is a woman aged 50 to 65 with Graves' hyperthyroidism that later progressed to Graves' ophthalmopathy.

There are many counts of this clonotype. CDR3 bases: TGTGCCAGCACCGTAGGACAGGGAGGGCAAGAGACCCAGTACTTC. Translated: CASTVGQGGQETQYF. This chain connects TRBV12-3 or TRBV12-4 to TRBJ2-5, with a weak D call TRBD1 (8 bases). Between the trimmed V and J ends, which lost 7 bases and 2 bases, there was a span of 17 bases. The CDR3 extends over 15 amino acids.

As for this clonotype: A read error may be the cause here, since a much bigger clone is one base away. J is TRBJ2-7 and V is TRBV20-1; no firm D call. Germline-derived CDR1 and CDR2 are DFQATT and SNEGSKA (reference sequence). This CDR3 has 12 residues. Between the trimmed V and J ends, which lost 3 bases and 0 bases, there was a span of 6 bases. The CDR3 DNA sequence: TGCAGTGCTAGTAAGGACTCCTACGAGCAGTACTTC. Translating it yields CSASKDSYEQYF.

This clonotype was observed a handful of times. The chain combines TRBV29-1 with TRBJ2-2, with D unclear. V lost 2 bases and J 1 base, leaving 5 bases between the germline ends. The length of the CDR3 is 13 residues. Germline lookup yields CDR1 SQVTM and CDR2 ANQGSEA. The CDR3 DNA is TGCAGCGTTGAATGGGGGAACACCGGGGAGCTGTTTTTT. This encodes CSVEWGNTGELFF.

This clonotype was recorded many times. This chain links TRBV2 with TRBJ1-5, with D perhaps TRBD1 (6 bases). The CDR3 totals 15 residues. Deletions cut 5 bases from V and 0 bases from J, with 11 bases between. Germline V gene sequence: CDR1 SNHLY, CDR2 FYNNEI. Here the CDR3 reads CASSFRGPSNQPQHF. CDR3 nucleotide sequence: TGTGCCAGCAGTTTCAGGGGACCTAGCAATCAGCCCCAGCATTTT.

This chain joins TRBV6-1 and TRBJ1-3; D is unresolved. V was cut by 2 bases and J by 4 bases, with 15 bases left in between. Per the germline V gene, CDR1 is MNHNS and CDR2 is SASEGT. The CDR3 runs 16 residues. CDR3 nucleotide sequence: TGTGCCAGCAGTGAAAAGTATCCGGCCCCGGGAAACACCATATATTTT. It yields the protein CASSEKYPAPGNTIYF.